Below, one TCR beta chain is given with its context. A much larger clone is a single base away; this may be a read error. Trimming removed 4 bases from V and 5 bases from J, with 11 bases in between. Germline assignment: CDR1 SQVTM and CDR2 ANQGSEA. The CDR3 covers 13 residues. The data are from a study of T cells in Graves' hyperthyroidism and ophthalmopathy. For Graves' hyperthyroidism to be stable, ophthalmopathy could not progress within 18 months. Researchers took RNA transcripts and amplified the TCR beta CDR3 regions from them. The HTBI primer set served for first-round RT-PCR of the TCR CDR3. TCRdb analysed the multiplex PCR reads with MiXCR anew, one entry per CDR3 protein. The sample yields hundreds of thousands of distinct CDR3 sequences, about a fifth seen once.

The sequence derives from a woman between 18 and 30 years old with Graves' hyperthyroidism. The sample comprised blood. This chain links TRBV29-1 with TRBJ2-2, with a tentative D call TRBD2 (5 bases). The CDR3 sequence is CSVAQPGTGELFF. Written as DNA, the CDR3 is TGCAGCGTTGCACAGCCGGGGACCGGGGAGCTGTTTTTT.